The present T cell receptor beta chain was sequenced within a study of blood T cell repertoires in COVID-19. About the research overall: Sample material is recorded as cDNA or gDNA derived from T cells, B-cell-depleted T cells, or PBMCs.

The Seattle patients, enrolled during active infection, were followed longitudinally. Method: immunoSEQ multiplex PCR; TCRdb's copy keeps in-frame clones and lacks some. Here the sample spans 300,000 to 350,000 clones, around 89% being singletons. V was shortened by 8 bases and J by 0 bases, with 9 bases between the two germline ends. The CDR3 length is 13 residues. Germline V lookup: CDR1 SEHNR, CDR2 FQNEAQ (reference sequence). The V call is TRBV7-9, the J call TRBJ2-3; D is uncertain. The sequencing sample was made of peripheral blood. This receptor was obtained from a woman between 40 and 50 years old with COVID-19, enrolled during active disease. CDR3 nucleotide sequence: TGTGCCAGCCCCCAAACTAGCACAGATACGCAGTATTTT. It translates to CASPQTSTDTQYF.